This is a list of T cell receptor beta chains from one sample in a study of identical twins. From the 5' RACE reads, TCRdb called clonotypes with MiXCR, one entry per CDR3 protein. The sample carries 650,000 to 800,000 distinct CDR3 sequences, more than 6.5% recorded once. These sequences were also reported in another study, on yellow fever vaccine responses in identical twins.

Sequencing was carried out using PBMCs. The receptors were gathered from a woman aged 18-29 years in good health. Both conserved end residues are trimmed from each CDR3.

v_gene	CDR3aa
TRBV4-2	ASSQGPLGSTDTQY
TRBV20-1	SASGLAGLLAKNIQY
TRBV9	ASSAPTTALPYEQF
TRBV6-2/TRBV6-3	ASSLTGSGYEQY
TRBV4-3	ASSQDWETSTDTQY
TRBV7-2	ASSSRPSGRLREQY
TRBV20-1	SAREPTGFLGEQY
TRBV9	ASSVAPRLNTEAF
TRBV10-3	AISPGRGSTHETQY
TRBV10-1	ASSDQPGLGETQY
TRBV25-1	ASRAPGIVSYEQY
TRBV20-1	SATRDRGTNGYT
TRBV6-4	ASSAGAGGNNEQF
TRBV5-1	ASSLAPQGSTGELF